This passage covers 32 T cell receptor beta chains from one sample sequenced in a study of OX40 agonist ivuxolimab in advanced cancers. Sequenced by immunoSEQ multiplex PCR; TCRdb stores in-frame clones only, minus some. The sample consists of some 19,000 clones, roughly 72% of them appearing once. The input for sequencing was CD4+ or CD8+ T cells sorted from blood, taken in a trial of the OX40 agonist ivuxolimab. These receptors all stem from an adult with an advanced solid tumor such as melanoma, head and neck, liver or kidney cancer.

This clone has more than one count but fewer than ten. DNA for the CDR3: TGCGCCAGCAGCCAAGTAGACAGGGGGAATGAAAAACTGTTTTTT. This translates into CASSQVDRGNEKLFF. The chain combines TRBV4-1 with TRBJ1-4; 9 nucleotides align to TRBD1. Germline V gene data show CDR1 as MGHRA and CDR2 as YSYEKL. V trimming: 1 base; J trimming: 5 bases; junction bases outside the gene matches: 2. This CDR3 has 15 residues.

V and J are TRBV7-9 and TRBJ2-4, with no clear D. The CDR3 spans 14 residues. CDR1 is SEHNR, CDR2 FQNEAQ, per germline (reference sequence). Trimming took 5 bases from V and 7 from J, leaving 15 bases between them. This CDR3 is CASSTPEEGNIQYF. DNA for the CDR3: TGTGCCAGCAGCACCCCCGAGGAAGGGAACATTCAGTACTTC.

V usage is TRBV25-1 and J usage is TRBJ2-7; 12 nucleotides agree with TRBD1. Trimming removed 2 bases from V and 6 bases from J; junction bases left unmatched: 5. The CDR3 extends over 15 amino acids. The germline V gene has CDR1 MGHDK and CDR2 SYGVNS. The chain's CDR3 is CASSEAGQGASEQYF. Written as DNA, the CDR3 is TGTGCCAGCAGTGAAGCGGGACAGGGGGCTAGCGAGCAGTACTTC.

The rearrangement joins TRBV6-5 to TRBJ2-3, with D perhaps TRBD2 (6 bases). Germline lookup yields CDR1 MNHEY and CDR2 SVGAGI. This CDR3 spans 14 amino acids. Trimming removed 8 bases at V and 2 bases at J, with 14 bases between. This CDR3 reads CASLAGGYTDTQYF. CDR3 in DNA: TGTGCCAGCCTAGCCGGGGGATACACAGATACGCAGTATTTT.

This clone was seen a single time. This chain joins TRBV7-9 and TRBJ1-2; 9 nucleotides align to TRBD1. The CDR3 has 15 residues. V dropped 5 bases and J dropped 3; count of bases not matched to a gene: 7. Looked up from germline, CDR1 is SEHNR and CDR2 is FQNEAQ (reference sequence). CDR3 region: CASSHSTGGDYGYTF. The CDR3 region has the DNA TGTGCCAGCAGCCACTCGACAGGGGGGGACTATGGCTACACCTTC.

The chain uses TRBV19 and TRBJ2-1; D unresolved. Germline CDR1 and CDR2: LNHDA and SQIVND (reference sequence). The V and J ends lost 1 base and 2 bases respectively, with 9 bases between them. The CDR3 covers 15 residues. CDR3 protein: CASSIGRAAYNEQFF. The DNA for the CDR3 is TGTGCCAGTAGTATAGGCCGGGCTGCCTACAATGAGCAGTTCTTC.

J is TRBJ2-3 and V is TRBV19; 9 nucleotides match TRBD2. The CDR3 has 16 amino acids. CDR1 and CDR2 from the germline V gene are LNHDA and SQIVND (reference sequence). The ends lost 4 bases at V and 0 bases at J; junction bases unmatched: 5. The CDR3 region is CASSNKRGDSTDTQYF. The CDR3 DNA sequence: TGTGCCAGTAGTAACAAGCGGGGGGACAGCACAGATACGCAGTATTTT.

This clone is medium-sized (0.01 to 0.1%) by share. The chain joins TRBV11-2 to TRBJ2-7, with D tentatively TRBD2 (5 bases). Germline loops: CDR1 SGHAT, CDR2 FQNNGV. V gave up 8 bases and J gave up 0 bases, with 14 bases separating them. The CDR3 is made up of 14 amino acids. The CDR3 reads CASGLQHLSYEQYF. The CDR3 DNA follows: TGTGCCAGCGGACTCCAGCATCTCTCCTACGAGCAGTACTTC.

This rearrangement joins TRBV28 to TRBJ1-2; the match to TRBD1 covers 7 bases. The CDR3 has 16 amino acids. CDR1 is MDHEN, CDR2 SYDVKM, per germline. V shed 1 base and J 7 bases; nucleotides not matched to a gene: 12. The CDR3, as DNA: TGTGCCAGCAGTTTATTAATCCTCGACAGGGATGGTGGCTACACCTTC. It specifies CASSLLILDRDGGYTF.

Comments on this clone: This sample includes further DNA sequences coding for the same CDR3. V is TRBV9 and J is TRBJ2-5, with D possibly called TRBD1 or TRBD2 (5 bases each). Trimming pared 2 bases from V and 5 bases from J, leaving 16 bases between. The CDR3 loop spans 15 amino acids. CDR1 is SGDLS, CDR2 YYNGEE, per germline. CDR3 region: CASSVGDLLQETQYF. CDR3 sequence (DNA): TGTGCCAGCAGCGTTGGGGACCTTTTACAGGAGACCCAGTACTTC.

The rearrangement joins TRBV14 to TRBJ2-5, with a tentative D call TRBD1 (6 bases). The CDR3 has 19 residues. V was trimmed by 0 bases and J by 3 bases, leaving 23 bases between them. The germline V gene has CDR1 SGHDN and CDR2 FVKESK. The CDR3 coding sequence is TGTGCCAGCAGCCAAGATTCGAGGGGGTCAGGGGTTTTTAAAGAGACCCAGTACTTC. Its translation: CASSQDSRGSGVFKETQYF.

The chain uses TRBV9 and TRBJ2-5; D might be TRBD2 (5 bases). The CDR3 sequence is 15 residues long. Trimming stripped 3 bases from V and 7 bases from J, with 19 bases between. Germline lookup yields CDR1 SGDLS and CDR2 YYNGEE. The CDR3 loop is CASSDPRGPSSTQYF. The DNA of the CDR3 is TGTGCCAGCAGCGACCCTCGAGGGCCGTCGTCGACCCAGTACTTC.

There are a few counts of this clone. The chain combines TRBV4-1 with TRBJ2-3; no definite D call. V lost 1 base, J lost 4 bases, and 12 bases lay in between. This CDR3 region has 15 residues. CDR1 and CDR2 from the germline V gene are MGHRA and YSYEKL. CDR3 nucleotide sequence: TGCGCCAGCAGCCAAGCTCCCCTGAGGTCAGATACGCAGTATTTT. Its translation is CASSQAPLRSDTQYF.

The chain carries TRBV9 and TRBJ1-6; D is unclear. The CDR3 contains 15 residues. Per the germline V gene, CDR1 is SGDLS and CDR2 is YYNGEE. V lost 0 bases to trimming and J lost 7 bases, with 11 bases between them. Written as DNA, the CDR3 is TGTGCCAGCAGCGTAGCAGGACCGTCCAATTCACCCCTCCACTTT. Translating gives CASSVAGPSNSPLHF.

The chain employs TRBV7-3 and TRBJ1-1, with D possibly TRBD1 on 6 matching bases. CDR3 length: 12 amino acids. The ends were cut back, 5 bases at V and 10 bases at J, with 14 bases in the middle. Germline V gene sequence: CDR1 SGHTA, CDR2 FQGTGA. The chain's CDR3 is CASSPTGTTAFF. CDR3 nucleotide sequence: TGTGCCAGCAGCCCCACGGGGACAACAGCTTTCTTT.

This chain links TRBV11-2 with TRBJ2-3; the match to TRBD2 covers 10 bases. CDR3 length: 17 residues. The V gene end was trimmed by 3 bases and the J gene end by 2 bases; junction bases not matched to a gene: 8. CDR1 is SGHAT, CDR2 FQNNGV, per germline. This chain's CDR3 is CASSFLGSGGDTDTQYF. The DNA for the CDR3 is TGTGCCAGCAGCTTCCTAGGGAGCGGGGGGGACACAGATACGCAGTATTTT.

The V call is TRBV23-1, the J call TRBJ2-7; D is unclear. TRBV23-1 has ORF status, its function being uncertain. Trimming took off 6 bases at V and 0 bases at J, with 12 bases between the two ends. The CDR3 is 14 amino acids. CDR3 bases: TGCGCCAGCAGAACTGACGTAAGCTCCTACGAGCAGTACTTC. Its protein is CASRTDVSSYEQYF.

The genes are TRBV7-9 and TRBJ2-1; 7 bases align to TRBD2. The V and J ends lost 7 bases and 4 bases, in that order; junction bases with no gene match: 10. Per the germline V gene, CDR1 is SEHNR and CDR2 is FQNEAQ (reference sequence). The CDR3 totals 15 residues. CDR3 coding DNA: TGTGCCAGCATGTTGACCGGGACTATTTACAATGAGCAGTTCTTC. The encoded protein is CASMLTGTIYNEQFF. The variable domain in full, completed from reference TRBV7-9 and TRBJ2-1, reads DTGVSQNPRHKITKRGQNVTFRCDPISEHNRLYWYRQTLGQGPEFLTYFQNEAQLEKSRLLSDRFSAERPKGSFSTLEIQRTEQGDSAMYLCASMLTGTIYNEQFFGPGTRLTVL.

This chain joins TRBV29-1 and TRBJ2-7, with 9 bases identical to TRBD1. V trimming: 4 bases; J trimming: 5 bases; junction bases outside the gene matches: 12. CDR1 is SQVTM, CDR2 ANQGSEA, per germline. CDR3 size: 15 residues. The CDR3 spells CSVVQGQGPLDEQYF. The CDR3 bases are TGCAGCGTTGTCCAGGGACAGGGTCCTTTGGACGAGCAGTACTTC.

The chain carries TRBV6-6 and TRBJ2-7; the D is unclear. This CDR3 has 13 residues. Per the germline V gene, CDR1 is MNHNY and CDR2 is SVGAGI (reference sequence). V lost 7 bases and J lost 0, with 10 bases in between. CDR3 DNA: TGTGCCAGCACTGACGCTTCCTCCTACGAGCAGTACTTC. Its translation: CASTDASSYEQYF.

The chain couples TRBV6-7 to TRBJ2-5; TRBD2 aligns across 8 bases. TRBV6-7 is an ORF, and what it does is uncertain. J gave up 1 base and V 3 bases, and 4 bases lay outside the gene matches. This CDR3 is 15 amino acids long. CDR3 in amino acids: CASSYPSGGQETQYF. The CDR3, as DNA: TGTGCCAGCAGTTATCCCAGCGGGGGCCAAGAGACCCAGTACTTC.

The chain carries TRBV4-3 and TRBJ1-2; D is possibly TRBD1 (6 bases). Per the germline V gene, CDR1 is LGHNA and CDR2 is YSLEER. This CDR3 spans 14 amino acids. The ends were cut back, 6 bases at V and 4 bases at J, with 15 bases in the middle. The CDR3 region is CASSLTTGSYGYTF. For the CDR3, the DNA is TGCGCCAGCAGTCTAACCACAGGGTCCTATGGCTACACCTTC.

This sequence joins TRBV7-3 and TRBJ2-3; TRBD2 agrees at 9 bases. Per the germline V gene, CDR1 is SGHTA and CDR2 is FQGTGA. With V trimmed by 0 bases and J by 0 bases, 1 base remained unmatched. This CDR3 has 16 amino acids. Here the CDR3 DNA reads TGTGCCAGCAGCTTAACGCTAGCGGGGAGCACAGATACGCAGTATTTT. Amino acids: CASSLTLAGSTDTQYF.

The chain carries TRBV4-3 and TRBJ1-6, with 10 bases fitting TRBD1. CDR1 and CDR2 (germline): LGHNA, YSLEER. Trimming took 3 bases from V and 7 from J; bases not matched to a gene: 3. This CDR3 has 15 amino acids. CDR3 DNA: TGCGCCAGCAGCCAGGGACAGGGGTCCAATTCACCCCTCCACTTT. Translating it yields CASSQGQGSNSPLHF.

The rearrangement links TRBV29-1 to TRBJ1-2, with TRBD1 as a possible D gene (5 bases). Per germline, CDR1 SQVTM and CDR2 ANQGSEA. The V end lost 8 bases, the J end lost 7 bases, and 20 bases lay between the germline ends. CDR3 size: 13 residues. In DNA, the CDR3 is TGCAGCCATGGGGTAGGGGCTAGTGGTGGCTACACCTTC. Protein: CSHGVGASGGYTF.

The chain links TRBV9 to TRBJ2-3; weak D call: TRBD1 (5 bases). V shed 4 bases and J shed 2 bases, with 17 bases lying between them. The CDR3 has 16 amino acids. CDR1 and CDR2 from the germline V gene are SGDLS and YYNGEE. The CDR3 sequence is CASSPNQDTFTDTQYF. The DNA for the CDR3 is TGTGCCAGCAGCCCGAACCAGGACACTTTCACAGATACGCAGTATTTT.

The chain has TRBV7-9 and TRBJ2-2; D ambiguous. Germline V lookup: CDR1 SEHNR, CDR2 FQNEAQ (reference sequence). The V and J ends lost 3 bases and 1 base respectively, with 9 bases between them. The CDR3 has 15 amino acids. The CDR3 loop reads CASSFKGRNTGELFF. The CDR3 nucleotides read TGTGCCAGCAGCTTCAAGGGTCGGAACACCGGGGAGCTGTTTTTT.

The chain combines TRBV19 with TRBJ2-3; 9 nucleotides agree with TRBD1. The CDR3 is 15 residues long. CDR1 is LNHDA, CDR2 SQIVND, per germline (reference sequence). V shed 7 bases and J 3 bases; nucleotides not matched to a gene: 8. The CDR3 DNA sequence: TGTGCCAGTACTCAAGGGGACAGGGAGACAGATACGCAGTATTTT. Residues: CASTQGDRETDTQYF.

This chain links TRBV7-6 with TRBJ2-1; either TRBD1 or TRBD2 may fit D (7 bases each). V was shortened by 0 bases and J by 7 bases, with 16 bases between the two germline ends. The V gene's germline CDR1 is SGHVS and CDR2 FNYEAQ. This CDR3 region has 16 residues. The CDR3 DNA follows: TGTGCCAGCAGCTTAGCAATAGGGCAGGGGGGGAATGAGCAGTTCTTC. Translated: CASSLAIGQGGNEQFF.

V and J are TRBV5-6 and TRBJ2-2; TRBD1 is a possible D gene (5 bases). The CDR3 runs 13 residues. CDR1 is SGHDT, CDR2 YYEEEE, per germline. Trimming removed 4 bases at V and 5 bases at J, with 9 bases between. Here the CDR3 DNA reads TGTGCCAGCAGCCGTAGGGGAACCGGGGAGCTGTTTTTT. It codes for CASSRRGTGELFF. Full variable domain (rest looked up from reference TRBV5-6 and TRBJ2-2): DAGVTQSPTHLIKTRGQQVTLRCSPKSGHDTVSWYQQALGQGPQFIFQYYEEEERQRGNFPDRFSGHQFPNYSSELNVNALLLGDSALYLCASSRRGTGELFFGEGSRLTVL.

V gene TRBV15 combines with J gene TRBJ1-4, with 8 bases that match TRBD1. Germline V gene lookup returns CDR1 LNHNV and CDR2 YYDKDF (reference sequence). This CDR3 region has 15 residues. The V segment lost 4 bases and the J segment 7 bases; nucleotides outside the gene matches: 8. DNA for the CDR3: TGTGCCACCAGCAATACCGGGACAGGCCTTGAAAAACTGTTTTTT. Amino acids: CATSNTGTGLEKLFF.

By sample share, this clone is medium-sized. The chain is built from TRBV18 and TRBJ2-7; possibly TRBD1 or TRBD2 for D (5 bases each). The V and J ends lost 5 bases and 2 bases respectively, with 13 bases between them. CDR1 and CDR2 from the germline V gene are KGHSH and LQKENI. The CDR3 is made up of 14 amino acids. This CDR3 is CASSARDGPYEQYF. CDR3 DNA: TGTGCCAGCTCAGCCCGGGACGGACCCTACGAGCAGTACTTC.